This entry lists 15 T cell receptor beta chains sequenced from one sample in a study of vaccination effects on CD4 cells after COVID-19. Peptide-pool stimulation followed by sequencing identified expanded antigen-specific CD4+ clonotypes in the ViraFEST assay. Cells that had been cultured for ten to eleven days were the source of isolated CD4+ T cells. Repertoires were generated with immunoSEQ multiplex PCR, while TCRdb's copy carries only in-frame clones and drops some. This table holds over 55,000 clones, about four fifths found once. Their recognized antigens are unknown. The specimen was CD4+ T cells from PBMCs cultured with HCoV-229E spike peptides, collected before COVID-19 vaccination. Every receptor here comes from a human donor who received a COVID-19 vaccine.

The V call is TRBV2, the J call TRBJ2-5, with unresolved D. Germline CDR1 and CDR2: SNHLY and FYNNEI. The CDR3 spans 13 residues. The V gene lost 2 bases and the J gene lost 2 bases, with 6 bases spanning the gap. CDR3 coding DNA: TGTGCCAGCAGTGAAAATCTGCAAGAGACCCAGTACTTC. Amino acid sequence: CASSENLQETQYF. Drawing the rest from reference TRBV2 and TRBJ2-5, the complete variable domain is EPEVTQTPSHQVTQMGQEVILRCVPISNHLYFYWYRQILGQKVEFLVSFYNNEISEKSEIFDDQFSVERPDGSNFTLKIRSTKLEDSAMYFCASSENLQETQYFGPGTRLLVL.

This clone was recorded only once. The V call is TRBV6-6, the J call TRBJ1-4; TRBD1 matches 8 bases. Germline V CDR1 and CDR2: MNHNY, SVGAGI (reference sequence). Trimming removed 5 bases from V and 4 bases from J; junction bases left unmatched: 3. The CDR3 has 14 residues. CDR3 sequence reads: CASSTGGINEKLFF. As DNA, the CDR3 is TGTGCCAGCAGTACAGGGGGGATTAATGAAAAACTGTTTTTT.

The chain combines TRBV12-3 or TRBV12-4 with TRBJ2-5; D gene uncertain. The CDR3 length is 13 residues. The ends were cut back, 3 bases at V and 4 bases at J, with 9 bases in the middle. CDR3 protein: CASSFILRETQYF. CDR3 bases: TGTGCCAGCAGTTTCATCTTAAGAGAGACCCAGTACTTC.

CDR3 nucleotide sequence: TGTGCCAGCTCACCTATCGCATCCTCAAGGGATCAGCCCCAGCATTTT. Protein sequence: CASSPIASSRDQPQHF. The chain couples TRBV18 to TRBJ1-5, with D hard to call. V lost 3 bases to trimming and J lost 5 bases, with 17 bases between them. The germline V gene encodes CDR1 KGHSH and CDR2 LQKENI. CDR3 length equals 16 residues.

V is TRBV9 and J is TRBJ2-5; tentatively, D is TRBD1 (5 bases). The CDR3 covers 14 residues. V was shortened by 1 base and J by 5 bases, with 12 bases between the two germline ends. CDR1 is SGDLS and CDR2 is YYNGEE in the germline V gene. The CDR3 coding sequence is TGTGCCAGCAGCGTATCAGGGTACGGGGAGACCCAGTACTTC. Amino acid sequence: CASSVSGYGETQYF.

The rearrangement links TRBV4-3 to TRBJ1-2, with D unresolved. The CDR3 consists of 15 residues. V was shortened by 0 bases and J by 2 bases, with 10 bases between the two germline ends. CDR1 is LGHNA, CDR2 YSLEER, per germline. The CDR3, as DNA: TGCGCCAGCAGCCAAGATCTTAGAGCAAACTATGGCTACACCTTC. Protein product: CASSQDLRANYGYTF.

The chain couples TRBV18 to TRBJ2-1; 11 nucleotides line up with TRBD2. CDR3 length: 15 amino acids. CDR1 is KGHSH and CDR2 is LQKENI in the germline V gene. V was clipped by 6 bases and J by 3 bases; unmatched bases: 4. DNA of the CDR3: TGTGCCAGCTCCCCTAGCGGGGGGTTCTACAATGAGCAGTTCTTC. Protein sequence: CASSPSGGFYNEQFF.

This clone was seen a single time. The chain employs TRBV10-2 and TRBJ2-5; D uncertain. Trimming removed 10 bases from V and 7 bases from J, with 16 bases in between. Looked up from germline, CDR1 is WSHSY and CDR2 is SAAADI. This CDR3 has 12 amino acids. CDR3 nucleotide sequence: TGCGCCATTTCGCAAACAACGGGGACCCAGTACTTC. This sequence encodes CAISQTTGTQYF.

This chain uses TRBV19 with TRBJ2-5; D perhaps matches TRBD2 (6 bases). With 5 bases removed from V and 3 bases from J, the gap between germline ends came to 22 bases. This CDR3 has 17 amino acids. CDR1 is LNHDA, CDR2 SQIVND, per germline (reference sequence). The CDR3 DNA reads TGTGCCAGTAGTGGGACTCCAGGGAATTACTTCGAAGAGACCCAGTACTTC. Its protein product is CASSGTPGNYFEETQYF.

The CDR3 protein is CASGKTGDSGNTIYF. The CDR3 region has the DNA TGTGCCAGCGGGAAAACAGGGGACTCTGGAAACACCATATATTTT. The genes are TRBV11-2 and TRBJ1-3, with 7 bases matching TRBD1. The CDR3 covers 15 residues. J was trimmed by 0 bases and V by 8 bases; bases with no gene match: 7. Germline V lookup: CDR1 SGHAT, CDR2 FQNNGV.

This clone was seen just once. The chain couples TRBV4-1 to TRBJ1-5; D not resolved. The CDR3 spans 16 residues. V dropped 2 bases and J dropped 1 base, with 12 bases sitting between them. Looked up from germline, CDR1 is MGHRA and CDR2 is YSYEKL. CDR3: CASSQNAQRSNQPQHF. In nucleotides, the CDR3 is TGCGCCAGCAGCCAAAATGCACAGAGAAGCAATCAGCCCCAGCATTTT.

The V call is TRBV6-5, the J call TRBJ1-4, with a tentative D call TRBD1 (5 bases). CDR3 size: 16 residues. Germline V gives CDR1 MNHEY, CDR2 SVGAGI. The V gene lost 3 bases and the J gene lost 8 bases, with 19 bases spanning the gap. The CDR3 DNA sequence: TGTGCCAGCAGTTATTCCCGGACCGGGACCCCCGAAAAACTGTTTTTT. Protein sequence: CASSYSRTGTPEKLFF.

J is TRBJ2-2 and V is TRBV5-6; the match to TRBD1 covers 7 bases. This CDR3 has 16 residues. Germline V lookup: CDR1 SGHDT, CDR2 YYEEEE. V shed 2 bases, J shed 0 bases, and the junction held 4 bases outside the gene matches. This CDR3 is CASSFMDRPNTGELFF. The CDR3 bases are TGTGCCAGCAGCTTTATGGACAGGCCGAACACCGGGGAGCTGTTTTTT.

This chain joins TRBV7-9 and TRBJ1-6; 7 bases are a match to TRBD1. The CDR3 loop spans 14 amino acids. With 1 base clipped from V and 8 bases from J, the junction kept 2 bases outside the gene matches. The germline V gene encodes CDR1 SEHNR and CDR2 FQNEAQ (reference sequence). As DNA, the CDR3 is TGTGCCAGCAGCTTAGGGCAGGGGGATTCACCCCTCCACTTT. It yields the protein CASSLGQGDSPLHF.

The chain uses TRBV4-1 and TRBJ2-1; TRBD2 matches at 8 bases. CDR1 and CDR2 from the germline V gene are MGHRA and YSYEKL. V gave up 1 base and J gave up 4 bases; unmatched junction bases: 12. CDR3 length: 18 residues. CDR3 protein: CASSQVAAGVVLYNEQFF. The CDR3 DNA reads TGCGCCAGCAGCCAAGTGGCAGCGGGGGTCGTCTTATACAATGAGCAGTTCTTC.